This T cell receptor (beta chain) was recovered during a study of T cells in Graves' hyperthyroidism and ophthalmopathy. This CDR3 contains 13 residues. Germline-derived CDR1 and CDR2 are DFQATT and SNEGSKA (reference sequence). The V and J ends lost 5 bases and 4 bases respectively, with 14 bases between them. RNA transcripts served as the template for amplifying TCR beta CDR3 regions. First-round RT-PCR with HTBI primers amplified the TCR CDR3 region. TCRdb recomputed calls from the multiplex PCR reads with MiXCR, one row per CDR3 protein. The table has more than 450,000 distinct CDR3 sequences, around 15% seen once. This clonotype appeared many times.

The sequencing input was blood. V gene TRBV20-1 combines with J gene TRBJ1-1; D is perhaps TRBD1 (6 bases). This TCR was recovered from a woman aged 40 to 55 with Graves' hyperthyroidism. The CDR3 reads CSAAWTVRTEAFF. CDR3 DNA sequence: TGCAGTGCTGCTTGGACAGTACGCACTGAAGCTTTCTTT.